The 11 T cell receptor beta chains presented below share a single source sample, sequenced in a study of T cells in Graves' hyperthyroidism and ophthalmopathy. The source material, RNA transcripts, was used to amplify TCR beta CDR3 regions. During a first-round RT-PCR of the TCR CDR3, the HTBI primer set was used. TCRdb recomputed calls from the multiplex PCR reads with MiXCR, one row per CDR3 protein. Among under 350,000 distinct CDR3 sequences listed, about 15% were seen once. Source material: blood. Every receptor here comes from a woman aged 55-69 years with Graves' ophthalmopathy.

V gene TRBV29-1 combines with J gene TRBJ2-7; a weak D match, TRBD1 (8 bases). The ends were cut back, 4 bases at V and 9 bases at J, with 16 bases in the middle. The germline CDR1 and CDR2 sequences are SQVTM and ANQGSEA. This CDR3 comprises 12 residues. CDR3 loop: CSVAQGGGRQYF. CDR3 DNA sequence: TGCAGCGTTGCACAGGGGGGGGGTCGGCAGTACTTC.

This sequence joins TRBV27 and TRBJ2-4, with D unresolved. CDR1 and CDR2 (germline): MNHEY, SMNVEV (reference sequence). Between the trimmed V and J ends, which lost 6 bases and 6 bases, there was a span of 18 bases. CDR3 length: 15 amino acids. The CDR3 nucleotides are TGTGCCAGCAGACCCGAAACCCGGAACAGAAACATTCAGTACTTC. Translating gives CASRPETRNRNIQYF.

This clonotype showed up many times. The chain joins TRBV12-3 or TRBV12-4 to TRBJ2-3; 8 nucleotides line up with TRBD2. Trimming cost V 3 bases and J 3 bases; bases outside gene matches: 8. The CDR3 covers 16 residues. CDR3 sequence (DNA): TGTGCCAGCAGTTTTAGTCCAGCGGGGGTGACAGATACGCAGTATTTT. Protein: CASSFSPAGVTDTQYF.

In this sample, this clonotype turned up a few times. V gene TRBV5-4 combines with J gene TRBJ2-7; the D is unclear. Looked up from germline, CDR1 is SGHNT and CDR2 is YYREEE (reference sequence). The CDR3 totals 12 residues. With 4 bases removed from V and 6 bases from J, the gap between germline ends came to 11 bases. CDR3 in amino acids: CASSGRSSEQYF. In DNA, the CDR3 is TGTGCCAGCAGCGGGCGGTCTTCCGAGCAGTACTTC.

At least ten counts were recorded for this clonotype. The gene calls are TRBV28 and TRBJ2-1; TRBD2 might be the D (7 bases). The germline gives CDR1 MDHEN, CDR2 SYDVKM. The CDR3 loop spans 16 amino acids. The CDR3, as DNA: TGTGCGACCGCCGGGGGAGGGGGTTCGATCTGGAGGGAGCAGTTCTTC. Its translation is CATAGGGGSIWREQFF.

This clonotype was detected many times. This rearrangement joins TRBV6-1 to TRBJ1-1; 7 nucleotides match TRBD1. The ends lost 8 bases at V and 0 bases at J; junction bases unmatched: 3. Per the germline V gene, CDR1 is MNHNS and CDR2 is SASEGT. The CDR3 loop spans 13 amino acids. The CDR3 protein is CASQGQMNTEAFF. The CDR3 DNA sequence: TGTGCCAGCCAGGGACAGATGAACACTGAAGCTTTCTTT.

Regarding this clonotype: An end of the junction does not agree with germline; a read error may underlie this. The chain uses TRBV7-2 and TRBJ2-7; D might be TRBD1 (6 bases). This CDR3 has 13 amino acids. Per the germline V gene, CDR1 is SGHTA and CDR2 is FQGNSA. The CDR3 sequence: CARSITGSYEQYF. Written as DNA, the CDR3 is TGTGCCCGCAGCATAACAGGGTCCTACGAGCAGTACTTC.

This clonotype showed up many times. The chain uses TRBV2 and TRBJ1-1, with D perhaps matching TRBD1 (5 bases). Germline CDR1 and CDR2: SNHLY and FYNNEI. This CDR3 spans 12 amino acids. V was cut by 8 bases and J by 5 bases, with 12 bases left in between. The chain's CDR3 is CASGGERTEAFF. As DNA, the CDR3 is TGTGCCAGCGGGGGTGAACGAACTGAAGCTTTCTTT.

The CDR3 reads CASSMQGVSTDTQYF. The CDR3 region has the DNA TGTGCCAGTAGTATGCAGGGGGTCAGCACAGATACGCAGTATTTT. The chain has TRBV19 and TRBJ2-3; 7 bases are a match to TRBD1. The CDR3 is 15 residues long. The germline V gene encodes CDR1 LNHDA and CDR2 SQIVND (reference sequence). V trimming: 3 bases; J trimming: 0 bases; junction bases outside the gene matches: 3.

This clonotype has ten or more counts. The gene calls are TRBV2 and TRBJ1-6; D gene unclear. V dropped 7 bases and J dropped 0 bases, with 10 bases sitting between them. The CDR3 totals 15 residues. Per germline, CDR1 SNHLY and CDR2 FYNNEI. CDR3 coding DNA: TGTGCCAGCATCAACCAGGACTCCTATAATTCACCCCTCCACTTT. It specifies CASINQDSYNSPLHF.

This clonotype showed up many times. V is TRBV6-5 and J is TRBJ2-5; 7 nucleotides align to TRBD1. CDR1 and CDR2 (germline): MNHEY, SVGAGI. There are 14 residues in the CDR3. Trimming took 9 bases from V and 0 from J; bases not matched to a gene: 7. This CDR3 reads CASLGTVNQETQYF. CDR3 nucleotide sequence: TGTGCCAGTCTGGGGACAGTCAACCAAGAGACCCAGTACTTC.